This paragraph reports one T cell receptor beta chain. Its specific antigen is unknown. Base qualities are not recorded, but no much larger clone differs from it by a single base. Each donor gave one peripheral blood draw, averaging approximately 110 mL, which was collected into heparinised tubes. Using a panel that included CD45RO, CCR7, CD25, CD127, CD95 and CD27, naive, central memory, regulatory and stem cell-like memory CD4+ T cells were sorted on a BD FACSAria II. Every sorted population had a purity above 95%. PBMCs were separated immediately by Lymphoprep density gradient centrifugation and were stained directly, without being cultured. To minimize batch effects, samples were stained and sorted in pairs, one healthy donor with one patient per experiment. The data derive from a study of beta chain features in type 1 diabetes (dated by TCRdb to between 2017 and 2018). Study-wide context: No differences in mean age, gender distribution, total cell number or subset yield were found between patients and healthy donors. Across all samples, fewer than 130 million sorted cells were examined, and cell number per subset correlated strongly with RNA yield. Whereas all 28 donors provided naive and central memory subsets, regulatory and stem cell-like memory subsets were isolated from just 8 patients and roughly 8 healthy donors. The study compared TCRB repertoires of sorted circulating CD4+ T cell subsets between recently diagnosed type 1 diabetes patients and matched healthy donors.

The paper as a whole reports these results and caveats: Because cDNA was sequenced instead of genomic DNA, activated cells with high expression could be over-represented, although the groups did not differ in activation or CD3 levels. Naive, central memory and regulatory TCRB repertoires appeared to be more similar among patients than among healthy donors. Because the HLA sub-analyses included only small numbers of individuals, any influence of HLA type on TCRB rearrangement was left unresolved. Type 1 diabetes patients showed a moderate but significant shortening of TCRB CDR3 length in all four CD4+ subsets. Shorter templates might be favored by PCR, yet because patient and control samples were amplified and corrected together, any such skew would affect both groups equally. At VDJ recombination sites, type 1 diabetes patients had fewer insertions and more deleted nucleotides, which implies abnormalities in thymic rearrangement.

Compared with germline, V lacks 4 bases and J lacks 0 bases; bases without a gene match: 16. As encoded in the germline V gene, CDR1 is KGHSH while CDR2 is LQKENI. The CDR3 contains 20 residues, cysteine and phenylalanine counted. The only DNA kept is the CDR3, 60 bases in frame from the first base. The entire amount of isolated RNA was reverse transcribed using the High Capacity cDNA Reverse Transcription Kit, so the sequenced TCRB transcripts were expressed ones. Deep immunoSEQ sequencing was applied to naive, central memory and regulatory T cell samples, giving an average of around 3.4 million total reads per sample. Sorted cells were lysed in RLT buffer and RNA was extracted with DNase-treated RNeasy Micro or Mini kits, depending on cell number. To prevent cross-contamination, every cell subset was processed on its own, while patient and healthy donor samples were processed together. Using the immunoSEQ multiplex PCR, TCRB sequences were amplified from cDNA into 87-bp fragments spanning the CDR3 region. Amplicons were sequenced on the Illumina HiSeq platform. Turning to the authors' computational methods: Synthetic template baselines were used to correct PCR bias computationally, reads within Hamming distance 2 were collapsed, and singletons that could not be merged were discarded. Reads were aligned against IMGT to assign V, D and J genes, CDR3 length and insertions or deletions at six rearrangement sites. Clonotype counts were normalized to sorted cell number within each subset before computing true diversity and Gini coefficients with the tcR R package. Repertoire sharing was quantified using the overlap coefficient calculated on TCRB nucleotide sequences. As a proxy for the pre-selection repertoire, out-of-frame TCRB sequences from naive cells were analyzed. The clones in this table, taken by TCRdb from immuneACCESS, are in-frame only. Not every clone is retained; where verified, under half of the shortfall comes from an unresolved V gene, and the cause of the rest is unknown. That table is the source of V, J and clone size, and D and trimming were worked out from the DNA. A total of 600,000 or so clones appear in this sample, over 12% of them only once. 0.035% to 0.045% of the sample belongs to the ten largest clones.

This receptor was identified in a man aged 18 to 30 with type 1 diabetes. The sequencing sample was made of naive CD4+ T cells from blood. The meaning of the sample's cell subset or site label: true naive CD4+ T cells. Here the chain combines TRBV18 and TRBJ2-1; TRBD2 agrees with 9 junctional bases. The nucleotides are TGTGCCAGCTCACTCTCAGGGGTTCTAACTAGCGGGCTCTCCTACAATGAGCAGTTCTTC. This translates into CASSLSGVLTSGLSYNEQFF.